The 27 T cell receptor beta chains below were found in one sample sequenced in a study of blood T cell repertoires in COVID-19. The assay was immunoSEQ multiplex PCR, and TCRdb's table has in-frame clones only and misses some. The data hold about 210,000 clones, with 60% to 85% observed a single time. The sample consisted of peripheral blood. These receptors originate from a woman in her seventies with acute or convalescent COVID-19.

This rearrangement joins TRBV9 to TRBJ2-1; 12 positions match TRBD2. CDR3 length: 16 amino acids. V shed 3 bases and J 6 bases; nucleotides not matched to a gene: 7. The germline V gene has CDR1 SGDLS and CDR2 YYNGEE. As DNA, the CDR3 is TGTGCCAGCAGCGCCGCTAGCGGGGGGGGGTTCAATGAGCAGTTCTTC. Its protein product is CASSAASGGGFNEQFF.

The gene calls are TRBV29-1 and TRBJ2-1; 9 bases match TRBD2. Unmatched junction bases numbered 9, after V lost 1 base and J lost 8 bases. The CDR3 runs to 15 residues. The germline V gene has CDR1 SQVTM and CDR2 ANQGSEA. The CDR3 loop is CSVEGSGGRFDEQFF. In DNA form, the CDR3 reads TGCAGCGTTGAAGGTAGCGGGGGCAGGTTCGATGAGCAGTTCTTC.

This clone was seen a few times. J is TRBJ2-5 and V is TRBV9; D is perhaps TRBD1 (6 bases). The CDR3 is 14 residues long. Germline V lookup: CDR1 SGDLS, CDR2 YYNGEE. Trimming removed 0 bases at V and 1 base at J, with 7 bases between. CDR3 sequence reads: CASSVGGLQETQYF. The DNA for the CDR3 is TGTGCCAGCAGCGTAGGGGGGCTCCAAGAGACCCAGTACTTC.

The chain has TRBV18 and TRBJ1-1; weak D call: TRBD1 (5 bases). The CDR3 length is 16 residues. The V end lost 3 bases, the J end lost 1 base, and 15 bases lay between the germline ends. CDR1 and CDR2 (germline): KGHSH, LQKENI. The CDR3 sequence: CASSPWAGIANTEAFF. As DNA, the CDR3 is TGTGCCAGCTCACCCTGGGCAGGGATCGCGAACACTGAAGCTTTCTTT.

This clone was seen just once. The V and J genes are TRBV10-2 and TRBJ1-1, with D possibly being TRBD1 (6 bases). CDR1 and CDR2 (germline): WSHSY, SAAADI. Trimming removed 4 bases at V and 7 bases at J, with 10 bases between. The CDR3 consists of 12 residues. Written as DNA, the CDR3 is TGCGCCAGCAGTGCCGGACAGTTTGAAGCTTTCTTT. Protein: CASSAGQFEAFF.

The chain has TRBV6-6 and TRBJ2-5; 7 bases map to TRBD1. Trimming removed 8 bases from V and 4 bases from J; junction bases left unmatched: 4. This CDR3 has 12 amino acids. Germline loops: CDR1 MNHNY, CDR2 SVGAGI (reference sequence). CDR3 nucleotide sequence: TGTGCCAGCCGATGGACAGGAGAGACCCAGTACTTC. It translates to CASRWTGETQYF.

The rearrangement links TRBV29-1 to TRBJ1-2, with 8 bases aligning to TRBD1. CDR1 and CDR2 from the germline V gene are SQVTM and ANQGSEA. Trimming at V came to 4 bases and at J to 8 bases, leaving 12 bases not matched to a gene. The CDR3 spans 14 residues. The CDR3 coding sequence is TGCAGCGTTGTCCTCTTGACAGGGGTGTGGGGCTACACCTTC. The encoded protein is CSVVLLTGVWGYTF.

Turning to this clone: Sequence at one end of the junction differs from germline and may be a read error. This chain connects TRBV5-5 to TRBJ2-1, with 8 positions matching TRBD1. CDR1 and CDR2 (germline): SGHKS, YYEKEE (reference sequence). The CDR3 sequence is 13 residues long. In nucleotides, the CDR3 is TGTGCCAGCAGCTTCAACTCCAGGGGGCGCTGGCTCTTC. Translation: CASSFNSRGRWLF.

There are a few counts of this clone. This chain links TRBV2 with TRBJ1-5; no clear D gene. Between the trimmed V and J ends, which lost 8 bases and 6 bases, there was a span of 17 bases. Germline CDR1 SNHLY, CDR2 FYNNEI. This CDR3 comprises 14 residues. The DNA for the CDR3 is TGTGCCAGCTCCCTCTCAGGAGGGTTTCAGCCCCAGCATTTT. Its translation is CASSLSGGFQPQHF.

This clone was detected once. The chain links TRBV19 to TRBJ1-1, with 7 nucleotides matching TRBD1. Germline loops: CDR1 LNHDA, CDR2 SQIVND (reference sequence). The V and J ends lost 5 bases and 4 bases, in that order; junction bases with no gene match: 13. The length of the CDR3 is 16 residues. For the CDR3, the DNA is TGTGCCAGTAGTCCTCAGAGCGGCAGGGGGTTCACTGAAGCTTTCTTT. Translated: CASSPQSGRGFTEAFF.

Only one count was recorded for this clone. V gene TRBV27 combines with J gene TRBJ2-3; 9 nucleotides match TRBD2. With V trimmed by 4 bases and J by 3 bases, 2 bases remained unmatched. Per the germline V gene, CDR1 is MNHEY and CDR2 is SMNVEV (reference sequence). The CDR3 covers 14 residues. CDR3 region: CASSWTSETDTQYF. The DNA of the CDR3 is TGTGCCAGCAGTTGGACTAGCGAAACAGATACGCAGTATTTT.

V is TRBV7-8 and J is TRBJ2-3; TRBD2 aligns across 10 bases. Trimming removed 8 bases from V and 5 bases from J; junction bases left unmatched: 16. This CDR3 region has 17 residues. The germline V gene has CDR1 SGHVS and CDR2 FQNEAQ. As DNA, the CDR3 is TGTGCCAGCTTCCTAGGCCTGGAGCGGGGGGGAGTAGATACGCAGTATTTT. Translation gives CASFLGLERGGVDTQYF.

The genes are TRBV7-7 and TRBJ2-7; 10 nucleotides match TRBD2. V shed 5 bases, J shed 7 bases, and the junction held 14 bases outside the gene matches. This CDR3 is 16 amino acids long. Per germline, CDR1 SSHAT and CDR2 FNYEAQ (reference sequence). CDR3 region: CASSHNPSSGGKEQYV. CDR3 coding DNA: TGTGCCAGCAGCCACAACCCCTCTAGCGGGGGTAAAGAGCAGTACGTC.

This chain uses TRBV4-3 with TRBJ2-1, with 7 bases lining up with TRBD2. V shed 0 bases, J shed 8 bases, and the junction held 13 bases outside the gene matches. The germline gives CDR1 LGHNA, CDR2 YSLEER. The CDR3 extends over 17 amino acids. This chain's CDR3 is CASSQDNGASGRDEQFF. DNA of the CDR3: TGCGCCAGCAGCCAAGATAATGGGGCTAGCGGTAGGGATGAGCAGTTCTTC.

This chain joins TRBV15 and TRBJ2-1, with 9 bases aligning to TRBD2. Trimming at V came to 2 bases and at J to 5 bases, leaving 13 bases not matched to a gene. Germline V gene data show CDR1 as LNHNV and CDR2 as YYDKDF (reference sequence). The CDR3 runs to 18 residues. The CDR3 protein is CATSRFGGGAGVDNEQFF. The CDR3 DNA reads as TGTGCCACCAGCAGATTCGGCGGGGGGGCCGGGGTCGACAATGAGCAGTTCTTC.

Only one count was recorded for this clone. The chain joins TRBV10-3 to TRBJ2-6, with TRBD2 matching 7 bases. After removal of 11 bases from V and 4 bases from J, the junction contained 5 bases not matched to a gene. This CDR3 is built from 13 residues. Germline V lookup: CDR1 ENHRY, CDR2 SYGVKD. The chain's CDR3 is CAVAGDGANVLTF. DNA for the CDR3: TGTGCCGTGGCGGGGGACGGGGCCAACGTCCTGACTTTC.

The chain recombines TRBV5-1 with TRBJ2-5; TRBD2 matches at 8 bases. Trimming cost V 5 bases and J 5 bases; bases outside gene matches: 14. CDR1 is SGHRS and CDR2 is YFSETQ in the germline V gene. CDR3 length: 16 amino acids. CDR3 residues: CASRRSPGGAGETQYF. CDR3 nucleotides: TGCGCCAGCAGAAGATCCCCCGGGGGGGCCGGGGAGACCCAGTACTTC.

V gene TRBV29-1 combines with J gene TRBJ2-1; 7 positions match TRBD1. J gave up 5 bases and V 6 bases, and 7 bases lay outside the gene matches. The CDR3 covers 13 residues. Germline CDR1 reads SQVTM; CDR2 reads ANQGSEA. This CDR3 reads CSVRGDRHNEQFF. CDR3 DNA sequence: TGCAGCGTAAGAGGGGACAGACACAATGAGCAGTTCTTC.

This sequence joins TRBV2 and TRBJ1-1; D ambiguous. The V end was cut by 3 bases, the J end by 1 base, with 6 bases between. Germline lookup yields CDR1 SNHLY and CDR2 FYNNEI. The CDR3 spans 13 residues. Here the CDR3 reads CASSDEANTEAFF. The CDR3 DNA reads as TGTGCCAGCAGTGATGAGGCGAACACTGAAGCTTTCTTT.

This clone was found many times. The chain uses TRBV7-9 and TRBJ1-2; TRBD1 is a possible D gene (6 bases). Between the trimmed V and J ends, which lost 1 base and 8 bases, there was a span of 8 bases. Per the germline V gene, CDR1 is SEHNR and CDR2 is FQNEAQ (reference sequence). This CDR3 has 12 residues. In DNA form, the CDR3 reads TGTGCCAGCAGCTTAGAACAGGGCGGCTACACCTTC. It specifies CASSLEQGGYTF.

This chain joins TRBV5-1 and TRBJ2-2; TRBD1 agrees at 9 bases. V was clipped by 2 bases and J by 1 base; unmatched bases: 6. There are 17 residues in the CDR3. The germline CDR1 and CDR2 sequences are SGHRS and YFSETQ. The CDR3 is CASSFGQGLLNTGELFF. CDR3 nucleotides: TGCGCCAGCAGCTTCGGACAGGGGCTATTGAACACCGGGGAGCTGTTTTTT.

This chain connects TRBV24-1 to TRBJ2-2, with 7 bases matching TRBD1. The germline V gene has CDR1 KGHDR and CDR2 SFDVKD. After removal of 4 bases from V and 4 bases from J, the junction contained 2 bases not matched to a gene. There are 14 residues in the CDR3. CDR3 DNA sequence: TGTGCCACCAGTGAAACAGGGGCCACCGGGGAGCTGTTTTTT. Translated, it gives CATSETGATGELFF.

CDR3 nucleotides: TGCGCCAGCAGCTTGGCCCCCGTGACGGGTGGAGATACGCAGTATTTT. As protein: CASSLAPVTGGDTQYF. The chain is built from TRBV5-1 and TRBJ2-3; no clear D. In germline, CDR1 is SGHRS, CDR2 YFSETQ. The V end lost 0 bases, the J end lost 5 bases, and 16 bases lay between the germline ends. This CDR3 spans 16 amino acids.

The chain joins TRBV6-5 to TRBJ2-7, with 14 bases aligning to TRBD2. This CDR3 comprises 15 residues. V was clipped by 5 bases and J by 3 bases; unmatched bases: 3. From germline, CDR1 is MNHEY and CDR2 SVGAGI. CDR3 residues: CASSPGLAGDYEQYV. The CDR3 coding sequence is TGTGCCAGCAGTCCGGGACTAGCGGGGGACTACGAGCAGTACGTC.

The CDR3: CASSRNGGSTDTQYF. The CDR3 bases are TGCGCCAGCTCCCGTAACGGGGGAAGCACAGATACGCAGTATTTT. The chain is built from TRBV5-1 and TRBJ2-3; possibly TRBD2 for D (6 bases). Germline V gene lookup returns CDR1 SGHRS and CDR2 YFSETQ. This CDR3 spans 15 amino acids. V lost 7 bases to trimming and J lost 0 bases, with 15 bases between them.

This clone was picked up one time. The chain combines TRBV9 with TRBJ2-3; 7 bases line up with TRBD2. V lost 4 bases and J lost 0; bases outside the gene matches: 11. The CDR3 covers 17 residues. Germline CDR1 reads SGDLS; CDR2 reads YYNGEE. CDR3 nucleotide sequence: TGTGCCAGCAGCCACACGGGGGGACCCAAAAGCACAGATACGCAGTATTTT. This gives the protein CASSHTGGPKSTDTQYF. Based on the CDR3 plus reference TRBV9 and TRBJ2-3, the full variable domain is DSGVTQTPKHLITATGQRVTLRCSPRSGDLSVYWYQQSLDQGLQFLIQYYNGEERAKGNILERFSAQQFPDLHSELNLSSLELGDSALYFCASSHTGGPKSTDTQYFGPGTRLTVL.

The chain has TRBV6-5 and TRBJ2-3, with TRBD2 identical over 9 bases. This CDR3 is 15 amino acids long. Germline CDR1 is MNHEY and CDR2 is SVGAGI. Germline trimming cut 7 bases from V and 8 bases from J; bases unmatched to any gene: 13. CDR3 region: CASTAGGGGRATQYF. As DNA, the CDR3 is TGTGCCAGCACCGCGGGAGGGGGGGGCCGGGCTACGCAGTATTTT.